Listed below are T cell receptor beta chains from one sample, sequenced in a study of regulatory T cells in long-lasting Graves disease. TCRdb recomputed calls from the multiplex PCR reads with MiXCR, one row per CDR3 protein. The sample includes around 420,000 distinct CDR3 sequences, approximately 16% of them seen just once. These records were also assigned to another study, of T cells in Graves' hyperthyroidism and ophthalmopathy.

The sample here was peripheral blood mononuclear cells (PBMCs), taken at new diagnosis, from a patient treated with antithyroid drugs. The receptors derive from a middle-aged woman with Graves disease. Each CDR3 is given with its conserved first and last residue. Fields, in order: CDR3 DNA, CDR3 protein, J gene, D gene, V gene, clone size. A D gene is named only where the DNA matches it firmly. Rows give clone size only sometimes, using once, few, many, or a class for an expanded clone.

TGTGCCAGCTCACCGGAGGGACAGGGGAACTATGGCTACACCTTC | CASSPEGQGNYGYTF | TRBJ1-2 | TRBD1 | TRBV18 | many
TGTGCCAGCAGTTGGGACATCTCGGCTAAACAGCCCCAGCATTTT | CASSWDISAKQPQHF | TRBJ1-5 | - | TRBV2 | many
TGTGCCAGCAGCCACCCTGGGGGTGGGAGCACTGAAGCTTTCTTT | CASSHPGGGSTEAFF | TRBJ1-1 | - | TRBV11-2 | many
TGCAGCGCCGCGGGGGGCCCCTATGGCTACACCTTC | CSAAGGPYGYTF | TRBJ1-2 | - | TRBV29-1 | -
TGTGCCAGCAGTCCAAGGACACCGTACACAGATACGCAGTATTTT | CASSPRTPYTDTQYF | TRBJ2-3 | - | TRBV28 | many
TGTGCCTGGAGCAGGGGAGAAGATACGCAGTATTTT | CAWSRGEDTQYF | TRBJ2-3 | - | TRBV30 | -
TGTGCCAGCAGTGCAACTCCCGGGGCCAGCTCCTTCCCTTCAGCGGGAGGTGGAACCGGGGAGCTGTTTTTT | CASSATPGASSFPSAGGGTGELFF | TRBJ2-2 | TRBD2 | TRBV28 | many
TGTGCCAGCAGCTTAGGGGGTCCCCCTGGGGCCAACGTCCTGACTTTC | CASSLGGPPGANVLTF | TRBJ2-6 | - | TRBV7-9 | -
TGTGCCAGCAGCTTAGCTCGACAGGGGGCCTCCTACGAGCAGTACTTC | CASSLARQGASYEQYF | TRBJ2-7 | TRBD1 | TRBV11-3 | many
TGCGCCAGCAGCCCGGGACTAGCGGGAGAGGGTGAGCAGTTCTTC | CASSPGLAGEGEQFF | TRBJ2-1 | TRBD2 | TRBV10-1 | -
TGTGCCAGCAAGTCGCCGGCAGCGGCCTCCTACGAGCAGTACTTC | CASKSPAAASYEQYF | TRBJ2-7 | - | TRBV6-1 | many
TGTGCCAGCATAAGGAGGGAGGGCCGTTATGAGCAGTTCTTC | CASIRREGRYEQFF | TRBJ2-1 | TRBD2 | TRBV28 | many
TGTGCCAGCAGCCTTGACAGGGGCGCAGATACGCAGTATTTT | CASSLDRGADTQYF | TRBJ2-3 | TRBD1 | TRBV11-1 | many
TGTGCCAGCAGTTTGGGCGGGGCCTCGGACTATGGCTACACCTTC | CASSLGGASDYGYTF | TRBJ1-2 | - | TRBV27 | many
TGTGCCAGCAGTTCAGGGACTTCCTACTCCTACGAGCAGTACTTC | CASSSGTSYSYEQYF | TRBJ2-7 | - | TRBV27 | many
TGTGCCAGCAGTTTAGTGGGCCCCGAGCAGTACTTC | CASSLVGPEQYF | TRBJ2-7 | - | TRBV28 | many
TGTGCCAGCAATAGGGACAACACAGATACGCAGTATTTT | CASNRDNTDTQYF | TRBJ2-3 | - | TRBV9 | few
TGCGCCAGCAGCGTGGCATACCTTAGCGGGAGTTCGGTCGAGCAGTACTTC | CASSVAYLSGSSVEQYF | TRBJ2-7 | TRBD2 | TRBV5-1 | many
TGTGCCAGCATCACATCAGGGGGAAATGAGCAGTTCTTC | CASITSGGNEQFF | TRBJ2-1 | TRBD1 | TRBV2 | many
TGTGCCAGCCGGGACAGGGTAGAAACAGATACGCAGTATTTT | CASRDRVETDTQYF | TRBJ2-3 | TRBD1 | TRBV2 | many
TGCAGCGGACTAGCGGATAACACCGGGGAGCTGTTTTTT | CSGLADNTGELFF | TRBJ2-2 | TRBD2 | TRBV20-1 | many
TGTGCCAGCAGTTTTGGACAGGGGGCGCCTAACTATGGCTACACCTTC | CASSFGQGAPNYGYTF | TRBJ1-2 | TRBD1 | TRBV6-2/TRBV6-3 | -